Below, one TCR beta chain is given with its context. Original methodology: Amplified reference gene primers provided the basis for estimating nucleated cell counts. Clones were read by immunoSEQ multiplex PCR, and TCRdb kept only the in-frame ones, dropping some. From that table come the V and J calls and clone size; the DNA was used to work out D and trimming. The sample lists around 260,000 clones; 86% were seen once. This record belongs to a study of blood T cell repertoires in COVID-19. Study information: From the United States, Italy and Spain came samples of acute and convalescent COVID-19. T cells, B-cell-depleted T cells, or PBMCs supplied cDNA or gDNA.

The receptor was derived from a middle-aged man who had recovered from COVID-19. The sample consisted of peripheral blood.

CDR3 nucleotides: TGTGCCAGCAGCCCTCACAGGGGACCCCTCCACTTT. Protein product: CASSPHRGPLHF. The chain employs TRBV9 and TRBJ1-6, with 7 nucleotides matching TRBD1. The CDR3 is made up of 12 amino acids. The V and J ends lost 4 bases and 12 bases, in that order; junction bases with no gene match: 4. Germline V lookup: CDR1 SGDLS, CDR2 YYNGEE.